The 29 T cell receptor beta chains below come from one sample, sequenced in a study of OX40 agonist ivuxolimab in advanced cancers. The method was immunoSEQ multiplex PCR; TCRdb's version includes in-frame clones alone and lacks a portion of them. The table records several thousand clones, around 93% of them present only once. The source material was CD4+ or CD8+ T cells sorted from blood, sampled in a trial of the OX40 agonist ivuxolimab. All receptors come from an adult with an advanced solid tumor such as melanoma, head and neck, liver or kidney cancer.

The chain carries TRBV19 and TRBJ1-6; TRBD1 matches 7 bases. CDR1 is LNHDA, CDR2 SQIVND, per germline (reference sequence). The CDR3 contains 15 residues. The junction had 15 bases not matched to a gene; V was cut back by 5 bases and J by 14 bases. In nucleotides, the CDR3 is TGTGCCAGTAGTCAACACCGGGACAGAGTATTATCCCTCCACTTT. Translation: CASSQHRDRVLSLHF.

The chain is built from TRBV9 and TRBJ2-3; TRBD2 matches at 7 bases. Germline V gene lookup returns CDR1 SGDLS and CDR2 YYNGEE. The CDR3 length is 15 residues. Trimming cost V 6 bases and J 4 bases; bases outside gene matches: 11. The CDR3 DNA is TGTGCCAGCACCTTAGTGGGAGGGTCAGCAGATACGCAGTATTTT. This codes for CASTLVGGSADTQYF.

The CDR3 loop reads CASSWVSGRRRDSYEQYF. CDR3 in DNA: TGTGCCAGCAGTTGGGTTAGCGGGAGGAGACGGGATTCCTACGAGCAGTACTTC. This chain connects TRBV27 to TRBJ2-7; 10 nucleotides match TRBD2. Germline-derived CDR1 and CDR2 are MNHEY and SMNVEV (reference sequence). Trimming at V came to 4 bases and at J to 1 base, leaving 13 bases not matched to a gene. CDR3 length: 18 residues.

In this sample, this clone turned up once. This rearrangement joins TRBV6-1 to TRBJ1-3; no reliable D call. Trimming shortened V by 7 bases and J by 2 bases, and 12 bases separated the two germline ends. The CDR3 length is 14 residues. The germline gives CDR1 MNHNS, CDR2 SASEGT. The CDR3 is CASTGLSTGNTIYF. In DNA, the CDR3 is TGTGCCAGCACCGGACTCTCAACTGGAAACACCATATATTTT.

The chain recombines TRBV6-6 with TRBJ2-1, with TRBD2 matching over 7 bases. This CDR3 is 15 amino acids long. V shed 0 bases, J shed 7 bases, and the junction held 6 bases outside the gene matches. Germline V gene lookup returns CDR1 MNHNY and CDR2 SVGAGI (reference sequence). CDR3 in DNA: TGTGCCAGCAGTTACTCGACGGGACTACTTAATGAGCAGTTCTTC. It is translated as CASSYSTGLLNEQFF.

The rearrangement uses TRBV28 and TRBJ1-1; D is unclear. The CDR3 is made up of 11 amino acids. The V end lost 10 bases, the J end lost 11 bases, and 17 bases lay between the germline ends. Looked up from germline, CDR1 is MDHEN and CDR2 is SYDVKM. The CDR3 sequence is CATTETRVAFF. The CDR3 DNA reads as TGTGCCACCACCGAGACAAGGGTGGCTTTCTTT.

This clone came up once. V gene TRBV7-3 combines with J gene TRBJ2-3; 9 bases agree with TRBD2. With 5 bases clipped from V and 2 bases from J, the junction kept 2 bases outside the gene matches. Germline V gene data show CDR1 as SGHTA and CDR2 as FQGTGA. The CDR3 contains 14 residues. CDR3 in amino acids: CASSPSGNTDTQYF. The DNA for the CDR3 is TGTGCCAGCAGCCCTAGCGGGAACACAGATACGCAGTATTTT.

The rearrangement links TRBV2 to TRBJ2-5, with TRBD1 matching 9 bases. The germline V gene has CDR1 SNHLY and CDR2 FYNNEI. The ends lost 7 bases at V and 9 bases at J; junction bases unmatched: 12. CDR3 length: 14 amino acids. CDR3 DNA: TGTGCCAGCACCGGACAGGGGTTCCCTTCTCCCCAGTACTTC. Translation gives CASTGQGFPSPQYF.

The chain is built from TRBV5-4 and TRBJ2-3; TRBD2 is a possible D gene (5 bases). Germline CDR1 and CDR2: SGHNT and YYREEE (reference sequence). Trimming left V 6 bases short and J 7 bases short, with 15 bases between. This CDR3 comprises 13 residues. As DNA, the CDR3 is TGTGCCAGCAACAGTCCCGGGGAGAATACGCAGTATTTT. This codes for CASNSPGENTQYF.

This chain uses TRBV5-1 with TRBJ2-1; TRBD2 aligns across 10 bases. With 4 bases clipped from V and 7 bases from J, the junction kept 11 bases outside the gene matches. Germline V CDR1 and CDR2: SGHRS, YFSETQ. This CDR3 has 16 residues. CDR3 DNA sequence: TGCGCCAGCAGCCGAAAAAGCGGGAGGGCCTCGAATGAGCAGTTCTTC. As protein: CASSRKSGRASNEQFF. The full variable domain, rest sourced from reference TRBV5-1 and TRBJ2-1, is KAGVTQTPRYLIKTRGQQVTLSCSPISGHRSVSWYQQTPGQGLQFLFEYFSETQRNKGNFPGRFSGRQFSNSRSEMNVSTLELGDSALYLCASSRKSGRASNEQFFGPGTRLTVL.

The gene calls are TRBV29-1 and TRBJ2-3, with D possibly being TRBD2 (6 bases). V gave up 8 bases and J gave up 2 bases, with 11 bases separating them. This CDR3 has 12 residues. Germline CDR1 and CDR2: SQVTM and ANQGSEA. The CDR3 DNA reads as TGCAGCCCCCGGGACTTCACAGATACGCAGTATTTT. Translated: CSPRDFTDTQYF.

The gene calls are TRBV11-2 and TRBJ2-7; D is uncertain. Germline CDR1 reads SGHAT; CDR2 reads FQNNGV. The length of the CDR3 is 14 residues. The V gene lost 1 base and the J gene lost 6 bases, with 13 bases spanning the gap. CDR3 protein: CASSLAGERVEQYF. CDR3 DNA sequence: TGTGCCAGCAGCTTAGCTGGGGAAAGGGTCGAGCAGTACTTC. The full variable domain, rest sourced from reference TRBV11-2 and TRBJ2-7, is EAGVAQSPRYKIIEKRQSVAFWCNPISGHATLYWYQQILGQGPKLLIQFQNNGVVDDSQLPKDRFSAERLKGVDSTLKIQPAKLEDSAVYLCASSLAGERVEQYFGPGTRLTVT.

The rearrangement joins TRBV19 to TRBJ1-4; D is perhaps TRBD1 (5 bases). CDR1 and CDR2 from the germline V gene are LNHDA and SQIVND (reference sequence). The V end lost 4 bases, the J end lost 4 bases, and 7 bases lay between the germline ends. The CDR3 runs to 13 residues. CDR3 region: CASSNGGNEKLFF. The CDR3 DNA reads TGTGCCAGTAGTAACGGGGGTAATGAAAAACTGTTTTTT.

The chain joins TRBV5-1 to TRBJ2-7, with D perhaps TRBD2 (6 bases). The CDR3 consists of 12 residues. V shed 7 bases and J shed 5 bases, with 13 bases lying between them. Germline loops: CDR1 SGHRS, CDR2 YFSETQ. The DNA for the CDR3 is TGCGCCAGCCACGAATCGGGAGACGAGCAGTACTTC. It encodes CASHESGDEQYF. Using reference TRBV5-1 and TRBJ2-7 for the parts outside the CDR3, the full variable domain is KAGVTQTPRYLIKTRGQQVTLSCSPISGHRSVSWYQQTPGQGLQFLFEYFSETQRNKGNFPGRFSGRQFSNSRSEMNVSTLELGDSALYLCASHESGDEQYFGPGTRLTVT.

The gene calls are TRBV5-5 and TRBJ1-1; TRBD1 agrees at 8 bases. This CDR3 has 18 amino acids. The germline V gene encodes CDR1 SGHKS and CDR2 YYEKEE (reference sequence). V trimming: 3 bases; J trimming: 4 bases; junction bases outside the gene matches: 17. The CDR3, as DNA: TGTGCCAGCAGCTCCGGCGCCAGGGGGCGCAAGATGGGCACTGAAGCTTTCTTT. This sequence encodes CASSSGARGRKMGTEAFF.

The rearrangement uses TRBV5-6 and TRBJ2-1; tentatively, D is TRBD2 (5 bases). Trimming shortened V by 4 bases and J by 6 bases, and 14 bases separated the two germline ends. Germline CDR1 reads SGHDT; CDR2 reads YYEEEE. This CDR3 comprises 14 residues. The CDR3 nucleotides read TGTGCCAGCAGCGAAACACTAGTCGGCAATGAGCAGTTCTTC. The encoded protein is CASSETLVGNEQFF.

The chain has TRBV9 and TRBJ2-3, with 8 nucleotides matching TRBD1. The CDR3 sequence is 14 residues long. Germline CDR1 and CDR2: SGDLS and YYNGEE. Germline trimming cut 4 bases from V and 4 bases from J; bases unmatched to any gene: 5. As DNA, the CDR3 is TGTGCCAGCAGCCTGACAGGGGTAGCAGATACGCAGTATTTT. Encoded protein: CASSLTGVADTQYF.

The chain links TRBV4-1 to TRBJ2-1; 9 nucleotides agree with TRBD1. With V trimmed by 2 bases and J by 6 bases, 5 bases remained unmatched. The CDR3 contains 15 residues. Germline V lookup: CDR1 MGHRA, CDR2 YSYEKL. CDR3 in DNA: TGCGCCAGCAGCCAACCCCGGGACAGGGTCAATGAGCAGTTCTTC. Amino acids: CASSQPRDRVNEQFF.

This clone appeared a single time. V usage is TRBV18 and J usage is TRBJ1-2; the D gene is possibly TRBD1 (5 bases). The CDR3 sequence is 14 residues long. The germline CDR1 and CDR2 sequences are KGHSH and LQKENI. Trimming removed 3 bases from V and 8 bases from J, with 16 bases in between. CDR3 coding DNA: TGTGCCAGCTCACCGGGGCTCAACGAGGGGGGCTACACCTTC. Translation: CASSPGLNEGGYTF.

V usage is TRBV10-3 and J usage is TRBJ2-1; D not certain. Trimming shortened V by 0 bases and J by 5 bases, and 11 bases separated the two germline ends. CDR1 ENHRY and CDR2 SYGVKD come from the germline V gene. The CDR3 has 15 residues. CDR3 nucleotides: TGTGCCATCAGTGAGTCGTTGAGGTTCGACAATGAGCAGTTCTTC. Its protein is CAISESLRFDNEQFF.

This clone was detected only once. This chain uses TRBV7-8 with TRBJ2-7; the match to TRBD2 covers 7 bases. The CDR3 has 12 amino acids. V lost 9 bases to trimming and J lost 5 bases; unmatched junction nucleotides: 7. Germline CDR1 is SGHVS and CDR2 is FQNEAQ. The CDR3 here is CASSSGTHEQYF. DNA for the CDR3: TGTGCCAGTTCGAGCGGGACCCACGAGCAGTACTTC.

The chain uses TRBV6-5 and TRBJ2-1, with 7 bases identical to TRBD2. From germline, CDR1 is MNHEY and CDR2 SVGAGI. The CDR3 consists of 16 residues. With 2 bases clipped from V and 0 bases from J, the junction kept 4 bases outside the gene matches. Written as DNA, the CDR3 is TGTGCCAGCAGTTACGACCTAGCGGACTCCTACAATGAGCAGTTCTTC. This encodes CASSYDLADSYNEQFF.

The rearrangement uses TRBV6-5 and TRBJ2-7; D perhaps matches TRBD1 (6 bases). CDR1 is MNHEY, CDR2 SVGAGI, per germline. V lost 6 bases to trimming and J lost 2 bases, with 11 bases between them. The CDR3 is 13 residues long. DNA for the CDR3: TGTGCCAGCAGCCGGACAGTCACCTACGAGCAGTACTTC. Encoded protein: CASSRTVTYEQYF.

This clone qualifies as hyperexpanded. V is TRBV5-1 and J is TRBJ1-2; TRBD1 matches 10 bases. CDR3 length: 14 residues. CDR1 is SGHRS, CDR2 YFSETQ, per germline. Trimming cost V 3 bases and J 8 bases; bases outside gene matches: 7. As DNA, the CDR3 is TGCGCCAGCAGCTCCAAGACAGGGGGCGACGGCTACACCTTC. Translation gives CASSSKTGGDGYTF.

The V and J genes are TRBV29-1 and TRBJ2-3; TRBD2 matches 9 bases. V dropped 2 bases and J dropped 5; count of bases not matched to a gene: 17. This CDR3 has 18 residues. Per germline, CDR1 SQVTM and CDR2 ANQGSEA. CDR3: CSVEPYSGSFYNIDTQYF. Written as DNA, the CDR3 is TGCAGCGTTGAACCCTATAGCGGGAGCTTTTACAACATAGATACGCAGTATTTT.

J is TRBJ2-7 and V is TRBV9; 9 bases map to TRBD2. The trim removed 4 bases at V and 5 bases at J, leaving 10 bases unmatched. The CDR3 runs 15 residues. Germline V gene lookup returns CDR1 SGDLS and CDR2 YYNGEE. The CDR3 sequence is CASSPSMLAGDEQYF. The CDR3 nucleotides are TGTGCCAGCAGCCCTTCGATGTTAGCGGGAGACGAGCAGTACTTC. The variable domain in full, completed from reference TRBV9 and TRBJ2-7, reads DSGVTQTPKHLITATGQRVTLRCSPRSGDLSVYWYQQSLDQGLQFLIQYYNGEERAKGNILERFSAQQFPDLHSELNLSSLELGDSALYFCASSPSMLAGDEQYFGPGTRLTVT.

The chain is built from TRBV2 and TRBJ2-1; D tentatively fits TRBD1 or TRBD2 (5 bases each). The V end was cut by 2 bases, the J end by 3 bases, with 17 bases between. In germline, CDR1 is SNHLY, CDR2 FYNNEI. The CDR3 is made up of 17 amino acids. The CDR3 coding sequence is TGTGCCAGCAGTGAAATGGTAGGGACCACCTTCTACAATGAGCAGTTCTTC. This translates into CASSEMVGTTFYNEQFF.

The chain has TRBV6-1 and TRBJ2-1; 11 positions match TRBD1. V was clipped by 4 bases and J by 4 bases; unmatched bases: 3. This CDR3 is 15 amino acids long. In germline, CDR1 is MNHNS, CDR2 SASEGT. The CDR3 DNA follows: TGTGCCAGCAGTGGAGGACAGGGGGCATACAATGAGCAGTTCTTC. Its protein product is CASSGGQGAYNEQFF.

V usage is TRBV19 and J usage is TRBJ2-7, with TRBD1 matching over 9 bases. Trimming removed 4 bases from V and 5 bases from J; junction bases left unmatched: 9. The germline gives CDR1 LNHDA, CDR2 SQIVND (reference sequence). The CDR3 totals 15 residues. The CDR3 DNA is TGTGCCAGTAGTACCTTGACAGGGGGGGCCCACGAGCAGTACTTC. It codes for CASSTLTGGAHEQYF. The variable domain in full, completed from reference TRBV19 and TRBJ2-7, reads DGGITQSPKYLFRKEGQNVTLSCEQNLNHDAMYWYRQDPGQGLRLIYYSQIVNDFQKGDIAEGYSVSREKKESFPLTVTSAQKNPTAFYLCASSTLTGGAHEQYFGPGTRLTVT.